The T cell receptor (beta chain) under discussion was sequenced for a study of blood T cell repertoires in COVID-19. For the study at large: Sources were T cells, B-cell-depleted T cells, or PBMCs; the material itself was cDNA or gDNA.

Recruits, aged roughly 18 to 95 years, lived in roughly 22 US areas. Donors of Cohort 3 who recovered were those that had two negative PCRs, clearance, or symptom resolution. Trimming cost V 4 bases and J 4 bases; bases outside gene matches: 6. In germline, CDR1 is LGHNA, CDR2 YSLEER. The CDR3 has 15 amino acids. Generated by immunoSEQ multiplex PCR, the TCRdb table keeps only in-frame clones and is missing some. The sample contains 310,000 or so clones, 80% to 95% of which appear only once. In its sample, this clone was seen once. V and J are TRBV4-3 and TRBJ2-2, with 7 nucleotides matching TRBD1. This clonotype originated in a woman in her twenties or thirties who had recovered from COVID-19. Sequencing used PBMCs or T cells enriched from blood (not recorded which). The CDR3 nucleotides read TGCGCCAGCAGCCGCCAACCAGGGGGCACCGGGGAGCTGTTTTTT. The encoded protein is CASSRQPGGTGELFF.